Listed below are T cell receptor beta chains from one sample, sequenced in a study of identical twins. MiXCR was run by TCRdb on the 5' RACE reads, yielding one entry per CDR3 protein. The sample lists just over 450,000 distinct CDR3 sequences, approximately 15% occurring once. In addition, the sample was reused for a study of yellow fever vaccine responses in identical twins.

The specimen sequenced was CD4+ T cells sorted from blood. The receptor source for this set is a woman aged 18-30 years in good health. The CDR3 runs from the conserved cysteine through the conserved F or W. The D gene is left open where the match is weak. Where a row states a size, it is once, few, many or the class of an expanded clone; other rows omit it.

v_call: TRBV24-1; clone_size: .; d_call: TRBD1; j_call: TRBJ2-5; cdr3_aa: CAMSKEGTGEETQYF; cdr3_nt: TGTGCCATGTCGAAAGAAGGGACAGGGGAAGAGACCCAGTACTTC
v_call: TRBV5-1; clone_size: .; d_call: .; j_call: TRBJ2-1; cdr3_aa: CASGILGEQFF; cdr3_nt: TGCGCCAGCGGGATTTTGGGTGAGCAGTTCTTC
v_call: TRBV4-2; clone_size: few; d_call: .; j_call: TRBJ2-7; cdr3_aa: CASSQDPAGGMTYEQYF; cdr3_nt: TGTGCCAGCAGCCAAGACCCAGCGGGCGGGATGACCTACGAGCAGTACTTC
v_call: TRBV9; clone_size: .; d_call: .; j_call: TRBJ2-7; cdr3_aa: CASSVGGRNYEQYF; cdr3_nt: TGTGCCAGCAGCGTAGGGGGGAGAAACTACGAGCAGTACTTC
v_call: TRBV19; clone_size: .; d_call: .; j_call: TRBJ1-2; cdr3_aa: CASSDMNYGYTF; cdr3_nt: TGTGCCAGTAGTGACATGAACTATGGCTACACCTTC
v_call: TRBV4-3; clone_size: many; d_call: .; j_call: TRBJ2-1; cdr3_aa: CASSQDWQPKFF; cdr3_nt: TGCGCCAGCAGCCAAGATTGGCAACCGAAGTTCTTC
v_call: TRBV28; clone_size: few; d_call: .; j_call: TRBJ1-2; cdr3_aa: CASSENMRNYGYTF; cdr3_nt: TGTGCCAGCAGTGAAAACATGAGGAACTATGGCTACACCTTC
v_call: TRBV20-1; clone_size: few; d_call: .; j_call: TRBJ1-1; cdr3_aa: CSAYGLLESTEAFF; cdr3_nt: TGCAGTGCTTACGGACTGCTAGAAAGCACTGAAGCTTTCTTT
v_call: TRBV29-1; clone_size: many; d_call: .; j_call: TRBJ2-7; cdr3_aa: CSVEGPTYEQYF; cdr3_nt: TGCAGCGTTGAAGGACCGACCTACGAGCAGTACTTC
v_call: TRBV5-6; clone_size: .; d_call: TRBD2; j_call: TRBJ2-7; cdr3_aa: CASSQGGGAPSYEQYF; cdr3_nt: TGTGCCAGCAGTCAAGGCGGGGGGGCCCCCTCCTACGAGCAGTACTTC
v_call: TRBV20-1; clone_size: few; d_call: TRBD1; j_call: TRBJ1-1; cdr3_aa: CSATDRVNTEAFF; cdr3_nt: TGCAGTGCGACCGACAGGGTAAACACTGAAGCTTTCTTT
v_call: TRBV28; clone_size: few; d_call: .; j_call: TRBJ2-7; cdr3_aa: CASSLFSGFLGEQYF; cdr3_nt: TGTGCCAGCAGTTTATTTTCGGGATTCTTGGGGGAGCAGTACTTC
v_call: TRBV18; clone_size: .; d_call: TRBD1; j_call: TRBJ2-1; cdr3_aa: CASSPGTRGHEQFF; cdr3_nt: TGTGCCAGCTCACCAGGGACAAGGGGGCATGAGCAGTTCTTC
v_call: TRBV5-1; clone_size: .; d_call: TRBD1; j_call: TRBJ2-5; cdr3_aa: CASSFPQGEETQYF; cdr3_nt: TGCGCCAGCAGCTTTCCTCAGGGGGAAGAGACCCAGTACTTC
v_call: TRBV9; clone_size: few; d_call: .; j_call: TRBJ2-5; cdr3_aa: CASSANLMETQYF; cdr3_nt: TGTGCCAGCAGCGCCAATCTGATGGAGACCCAGTACTTC
v_call: TRBV20-1; clone_size: few; d_call: .; j_call: TRBJ2-7; cdr3_aa: CSARERGEQYF; cdr3_nt: TGCAGTGCTAGAGAGCGGGGCGAGCAGTACTTC
v_call: TRBV29-1; clone_size: few; d_call: .; j_call: TRBJ1-2; cdr3_aa: CSAGDTYPGGYTF; cdr3_nt: TGCAGCGCCGGTGACACCTACCCGGGGGGCTACACCTTC
v_call: TRBV6-1; clone_size: .; d_call: .; j_call: TRBJ1-1; cdr3_aa: CASSGVTVLTEAFF; cdr3_nt: TGTGCCAGCAGTGGGGTTACGGTCCTAACTGAAGCTTTCTTT
v_call: TRBV5-1; clone_size: few; d_call: .; j_call: TRBJ2-1; cdr3_aa: CASSLDVRVNEQFF; cdr3_nt: TGCGCCAGCAGCTTGGACGTACGAGTCAATGAGCAGTTCTTC
v_call: TRBV9; clone_size: few; d_call: .; j_call: TRBJ1-1; cdr3_aa: CASSVGMTGGNTEAFF; cdr3_nt: TGTGCCAGCAGCGTAGGAATGACAGGCGGGAACACTGAAGCTTTCTTT
v_call: TRBV6-1; clone_size: .; d_call: TRBD1; j_call: TRBJ2-3; cdr3_aa: CASTPEGAVADTQYF; cdr3_nt: TGTGCCAGCACCCCAGAGGGGGCGGTCGCAGATACGCAGTATTTT
v_call: TRBV7-2; clone_size: .; d_call: .; j_call: TRBJ2-2; cdr3_aa: CASSSRSGTGELFF; cdr3_nt: TGTGCCAGCAGCTCCCGATCGGGAACCGGGGAGCTGTTTTTT
v_call: TRBV15; clone_size: .; d_call: TRBD1; j_call: TRBJ2-3; cdr3_aa: CATSRADRGSTDTQYF; cdr3_nt: TGTGCCACCAGCAGAGCCGACAGGGGGAGCACAGATACGCAGTATTTT
v_call: TRBV20-1; clone_size: .; d_call: .; j_call: TRBJ2-3; cdr3_aa: CSATTFISTDTQYF; cdr3_nt: TGCAGTGCTACCACTTTTATTTCCACAGATACGCAGTATTTT